This T cell receptor beta chain derives from a study of T cell responses to AZD1222 COVID-19 vaccine. Study-level results: Donors skewed white British and female; clonal diversity was possibly underestimated. Spike was spanned by vaccine-associated CD4 TCRs, with dominance at 160-218 and 743-854.

As concerns this clone: As yet, its antigen is unknown.

The V end was cut by 3 bases, the J end by 10 bases, with 10 bases between. The germline gives CDR1 SGHDN, CDR2 FVKESK. CDR3 length: 12 residues. Sequencing was performed with immunoSEQ multiplex PCR; in TCRdb, only in-frame clones are kept and a portion is missing. Of tens of thousands of clones detected, 80% to 90% appear once; the ten largest clones hold roughly 2.5%. The input for sequencing was peripheral blood, taken 28 days after the second AZD1222 dose. The sequence came from an adult who received the AZD1222 COVID-19 vaccine. The chain combines TRBV14 with TRBJ2-1; tentatively, D is TRBD1 (5 bases). The CDR3: CASSHRWTEQFF. DNA for the CDR3: TGTGCCAGCAGCCATCGGTGGACAGAGCAGTTCTTC.